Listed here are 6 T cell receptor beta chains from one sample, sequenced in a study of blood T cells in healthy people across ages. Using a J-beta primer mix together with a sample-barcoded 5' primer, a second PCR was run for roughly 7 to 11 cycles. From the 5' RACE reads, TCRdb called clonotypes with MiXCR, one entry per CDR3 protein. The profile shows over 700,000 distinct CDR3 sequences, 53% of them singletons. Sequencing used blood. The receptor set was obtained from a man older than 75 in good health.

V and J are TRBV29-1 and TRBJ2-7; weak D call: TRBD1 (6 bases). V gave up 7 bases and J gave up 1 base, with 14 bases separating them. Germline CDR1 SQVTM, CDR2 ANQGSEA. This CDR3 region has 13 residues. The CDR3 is CSAGKGESYEQYF. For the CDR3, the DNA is TGCAGCGCCGGGAAGGGGGAGTCCTACGAGCAGTACTTC.

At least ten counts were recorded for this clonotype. CDR3 protein: CSAQRGGLNTEAFF. CDR3 DNA sequence: TGCAGTGCGCAAAGGGGTGGGTTGAACACTGAAGCTTTCTTT. The chain has TRBV20-1 and TRBJ1-1; maybe TRBD1 (5 bases). Germline loops: CDR1 DFQATT, CDR2 SNEGSKA (reference sequence). This CDR3 is 14 amino acids long. V was clipped by 6 bases and J by 0 bases, with 14 bases between them.

CDR3 protein: CASSGLAGNNYEQYF. The CDR3 bases are TGTGCCAGCAGCGGACTAGCGGGAAACAACTACGAGCAGTACTTC. The chain joins TRBV2 to TRBJ2-5; 12 bases map to TRBD2. The J call may be in error: the DNA end matches TRBJ2-7 better. Germline V CDR1 and CDR2: SNHLY, FYNNEI. The CDR3 runs 15 residues.

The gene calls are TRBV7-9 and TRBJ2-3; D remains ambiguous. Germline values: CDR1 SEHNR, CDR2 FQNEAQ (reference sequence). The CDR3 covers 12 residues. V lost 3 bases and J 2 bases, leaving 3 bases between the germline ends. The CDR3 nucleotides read TGTGCCAGCAGCTTTATCACAGATACGCAGTATTTT. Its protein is CASSFITDTQYF.

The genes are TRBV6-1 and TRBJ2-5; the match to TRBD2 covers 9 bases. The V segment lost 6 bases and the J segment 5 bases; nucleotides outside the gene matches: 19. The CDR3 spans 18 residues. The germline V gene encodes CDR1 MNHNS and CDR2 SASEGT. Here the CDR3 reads CASSGPGRISGSGETQYF. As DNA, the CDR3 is TGTGCCAGCAGCGGCCCGGGACGTATTAGCGGGAGCGGTGAGACCCAGTACTTC.

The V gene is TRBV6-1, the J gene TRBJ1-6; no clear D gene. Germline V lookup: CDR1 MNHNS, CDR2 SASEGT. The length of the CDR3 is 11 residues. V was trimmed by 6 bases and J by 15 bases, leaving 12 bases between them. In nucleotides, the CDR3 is TGTGCCAGCAGACAGACCGGGGTCCTCCACTTT. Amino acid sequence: CASRQTGVLHF.